Listed here are 28 T cell receptor beta chains from one sample, sequenced in a study of PD-L1 blockade in urothelial cancer. Sequencing was performed with immunoSEQ multiplex PCR; in TCRdb, only in-frame clones are kept and a portion is missing. The data contain 70,000 to 100,000 clones, roughly 84% of them seen just once; the ten biggest clones take up 2% to 2.5%. Time point in this sample: pretreatment peripheral blood. Sequencing was performed on PBMCs, taken around atezolizumab (anti-PD-L1) treatment. These receptors all stem from a man in his 60s with urothelial cancer.

This clone was observed a few times. The chain joins TRBV20-1 to TRBJ1-4, with D maybe TRBD1 (5 bases). With 5 bases removed from V and 8 bases from J, the gap between germline ends came to 9 bases. The CDR3 is made up of 11 amino acids. Germline-derived CDR1 and CDR2 are DFQATT and SNEGSKA (reference sequence). The DNA for the CDR3 is TGCAGTGCTGCAGGGATGGAAAAACTGTTTTTT. Its translation is CSAAGMEKLFF.

The rearrangement uses TRBV29-1 and TRBJ2-1, with a tentative D call TRBD2 (7 bases). The CDR3 has 14 amino acids. V shed 5 bases and J shed 1 base, with 12 bases lying between them. Per the germline V gene, CDR1 is SQVTM and CDR2 is ANQGSEA. CDR3 loop: CSVPGGLSYNEQFF. Written as DNA, the CDR3 is TGCAGCGTTCCGGGGGGCCTTTCCTACAATGAGCAGTTCTTC.

The V and J genes are TRBV9 and TRBJ2-3, with D possibly TRBD2 on 6 matching bases. Germline CDR1 and CDR2: SGDLS and YYNGEE. The V and J ends lost 4 bases and 6 bases respectively, with 18 bases between them. This CDR3 comprises 15 residues. The CDR3 protein is CASSPRGREDDTQYF. CDR3 nucleotide sequence: TGTGCCAGCAGCCCCCGGGGCAGGGAGGACGATACGCAGTATTTT.

CDR3 DNA: TGTGCCAGCAGACGATCCTCCGGGACAGACCCCTACGAGCAGTACTTC. Residues: CASRRSSGTDPYEQYF. The chain links TRBV27 to TRBJ2-7; 7 bases fit TRBD1. The CDR3 runs to 16 residues. V lost 6 bases and J lost 2; bases outside the gene matches: 13. The germline CDR1 and CDR2 sequences are MNHEY and SMNVEV (reference sequence).

This clone was found once. The rearrangement uses TRBV9 and TRBJ2-5; TRBD1 aligns across 9 bases. CDR1 and CDR2 (germline): SGDLS, YYNGEE. Losses at the gene ends were 1 base for V and 4 bases for J; bases not matched to a gene: 5. There are 15 residues in the CDR3. The CDR3 loop reads CASSVQGDRAETQYF. The CDR3 bases are TGTGCCAGCAGCGTACAGGGGGACAGGGCAGAGACCCAGTACTTC.

This chain joins TRBV7-2 and TRBJ2-1; 9 bases align to TRBD2. CDR1 SGHTA and CDR2 FQGNSA come from the germline V gene. Trimming cost V 5 bases and J 7 bases; bases outside gene matches: 12. The CDR3 sequence is 16 residues long. CDR3 region: CASSPQAGGSSNEQFF. The CDR3 nucleotides read TGTGCCAGCAGCCCCCAAGCGGGAGGATCAAGTAATGAGCAGTTCTTC.

This clone turned up a few times. The chain carries TRBV28 and TRBJ2-7, with unresolved D. Germline V gene data show CDR1 as MDHEN and CDR2 as SYDVKM. CDR3 size: 12 residues. V was shortened by 9 bases and J by 0 bases, with 9 bases between the two germline ends. The CDR3 nucleotides are TGTGCCAGTCGACGGAGCTCCTACGAGCAGTACTTC. Residues: CASRRSSYEQYF. Full variable domain (rest looked up from reference TRBV28 and TRBJ2-7): DVKVTQSSRYLVKRTGEKVFLECVQDMDHENMFWYRQDPGLGLRLIYFSYDVKMKEKGDIPEGYSVSREKKERFSLILESASTNQTSMYLCASRRSSYEQYFGPGTRLTVT.

The V call is TRBV6-1, the J call TRBJ1-3; D possibly corresponds to TRBD1 (6 bases). Germline assignment: CDR1 MNHNS and CDR2 SASEGT. V was shortened by 3 bases and J by 4 bases, with 16 bases between the two germline ends. This CDR3 is 16 amino acids long. CDR3 nucleotide sequence: TGTGCCAGCAGTGATGGGGGGGGCGAACCCGGAAACACCATATATTTT. Protein sequence: CASSDGGGEPGNTIYF.

The rearrangement uses TRBV19 and TRBJ2-7; D perhaps matches TRBD2 (6 bases). CDR1 is LNHDA and CDR2 is SQIVND in the germline V gene (reference sequence). CDR3 length: 15 residues. V lost 4 bases and J lost 2, with 15 bases in between. The CDR3 spells CASSTGGAGTYEQYF. The CDR3 DNA follows: TGTGCCAGTAGTACCGGAGGGGCAGGGACCTACGAGCAGTACTTC.

The chain joins TRBV28 to TRBJ2-2, with 10 bases lining up with TRBD1. V lost 10 bases to trimming and J lost 6 bases; unmatched junction nucleotides: 11. Germline V gene lookup returns CDR1 MDHEN and CDR2 SYDVKM. This CDR3 comprises 15 residues. The CDR3 is CAINDRGPSAGELFF. The CDR3 coding sequence is TGTGCCATCAACGACAGGGGGCCTTCGGCCGGGGAGCTGTTTTTT.

CDR3 nucleotides: TGTGCCAGCACCGGGACTAGCGGAGTTTATGAGCAGTTCTTC. It encodes CASTGTSGVYEQFF. The rearrangement joins TRBV6-5 to TRBJ2-1; 11 nucleotides align to TRBD2. V trimming: 7 bases; J trimming: 8 bases; junction bases outside the gene matches: 7. Germline CDR1 is MNHEY and CDR2 is SVGAGI. This CDR3 is 14 amino acids long.

The chain joins TRBV10-2 to TRBJ2-2; 8 bases are a match to TRBD2. The CDR3 has 16 amino acids. Unmatched junction bases numbered 9, after V lost 3 bases and J lost 6 bases. From germline, CDR1 is WSHSY and CDR2 SAAADI. CDR3 nucleotide sequence: TGCGCCAGCAGTGAATCCGGGACTAGGGGGTCCGGGGAGCTGTTTTTT. Its protein is CASSESGTRGSGELFF.

CDR3 nucleotides: TGTGCCAGTAGTAACGGCGGGGGTGTGGCCGGCTACACCTTC. This encodes CASSNGGGVAGYTF. This chain links TRBV19 with TRBJ1-2; possibly TRBD1 for D (5 bases). The CDR3 is 14 amino acids. Germline values: CDR1 LNHDA, CDR2 SQIVND (reference sequence). V was clipped by 4 bases and J by 8 bases, with 17 bases between them.

The chain joins TRBV6-1 to TRBJ2-1; 10 nucleotides agree with TRBD2. Germline V gene lookup returns CDR1 MNHNS and CDR2 SASEGT. J gave up 8 bases and V 10 bases, and 5 bases lay outside the gene matches. The CDR3 is 12 amino acids. CDR3 protein: CATLAGAHEQFF. The CDR3 bases are TGTGCCACCCTAGCGGGAGCCCATGAGCAGTTCTTC.

The chain combines TRBV4-3 with TRBJ1-2; TRBD1 aligns across 11 bases. The CDR3 loop spans 17 amino acids. Per germline, CDR1 LGHNA and CDR2 YSLEER. Losses at the gene ends were 0 bases for V and 5 bases for J; bases not matched to a gene: 8. For the CDR3, the DNA is TGCGCCAGCAGCCAAGATCAGAGGACAGGGGGCGTGTATGGCTACACCTTC. It translates to CASSQDQRTGGVYGYTF.

This clone was seen more than once but under ten times. This sequence joins TRBV19 and TRBJ2-2, with 8 bases lining up with TRBD1. V dropped 7 bases and J dropped 6; count of bases not matched to a gene: 7. The V gene's germline CDR1 is LNHDA and CDR2 SQIVND (reference sequence). The CDR3 is 14 residues long. The CDR3 protein is CASNPLQGAGELFF. As DNA, the CDR3 is TGTGCCAGTAATCCCCTACAGGGGGCCGGGGAGCTGTTTTTT.

This clone was seen only once. The chain uses TRBV6-4 and TRBJ2-1; D is ambiguous. CDR1 and CDR2 from the germline V gene are MRHNA and SNTAGT. The CDR3 loop spans 14 amino acids. Trimming pared 0 bases from V and 3 bases from J, leaving 6 bases between. The CDR3 DNA follows: TGTGCCAGCAGTGACTCGGCAGGCTACAATGAGCAGTTCTTC. Translated: CASSDSAGYNEQFF.

The chain is built from TRBV2 and TRBJ2-3; 7 nucleotides agree with TRBD1. The CDR3 sequence is 13 residues long. The V gene end was trimmed by 4 bases and the J gene end by 6 bases; junction bases not matched to a gene: 4. Germline-derived CDR1 and CDR2 are SNHLY and FYNNEI. This CDR3 reads CASSGQGSDTQYF. The CDR3 DNA is TGTGCCAGCAGTGGACAGGGTTCGGATACGCAGTATTTT.

The chain combines TRBV27 with TRBJ1-6, with D maybe TRBD1 (5 bases). From germline, CDR1 is MNHEY and CDR2 SMNVEV (reference sequence). This CDR3 spans 16 amino acids. Trimming removed 7 bases from V and 7 bases from J, with 20 bases in between. The chain's CDR3 is CASTLGTDAWNSPLHF. As DNA, the CDR3 is TGTGCCAGCACCCTTGGGACTGATGCTTGGAATTCACCCCTCCACTTT.

This chain links TRBV5-1 with TRBJ1-5; no clear D. CDR3 length equals 14 residues. Trimming took 0 bases from V and 1 from J, leaving 5 bases between them. The germline CDR1 and CDR2 sequences are SGHRS and YFSETQ. The CDR3 loop is CASSLGPSNQPQHF. The CDR3 DNA reads as TGCGCCAGCAGCTTGGGGCCGAGCAATCAGCCCCAGCATTTT.

The chain has TRBV16 and TRBJ1-5; 7 nucleotides align to TRBD1. Germline CDR1 KGHSY, CDR2 FQNENV. V trimming: 4 bases; J trimming: 6 bases; junction bases outside the gene matches: 12. The CDR3 runs 16 residues. For the CDR3, the DNA is TGTGCCAGCAGCCGGCTCAGGGGGAAGAATACTCAGCCCCAGCATTTT. This encodes CASSRLRGKNTQPQHF.

The chain is built from TRBV2 and TRBJ1-5; no reliable D call. The germline gives CDR1 SNHLY, CDR2 FYNNEI. The germline V and J ends were trimmed by 4 bases and 6 bases, with 16 bases remaining between them. The CDR3 length is 15 residues. Written as DNA, the CDR3 is TGTGCCAGCAGTGGTGCGGGCGGGTTCGGTCAGCCCCAGCATTTT. Amino acid sequence: CASSGAGGFGQPQHF.

This clone was detected only a few times. The chain recombines TRBV10-2 with TRBJ1-1; the D is unclear. Trimming stripped 4 bases from V and 4 bases from J, with 13 bases between. This CDR3 has 14 residues. In germline, CDR1 is WSHSY, CDR2 SAAADI. The DNA of the CDR3 is TGCGCCAGCAGTGGACCCCTCCCGGGCACTGAAGCTTTCTTT. Its translation is CASSGPLPGTEAFF.

The chain carries TRBV5-1 and TRBJ1-1; 7 positions match TRBD1. The CDR3 is 14 residues long. Losses at the gene ends were 0 bases for V and 1 base for J; bases not matched to a gene: 0. The germline V gene has CDR1 SGHRS and CDR2 YFSETQ. This CDR3 reads CASSLGTGNTEAFF. The CDR3 coding sequence is TGCGCCAGCAGCTTGGGGACAGGGAACACTGAAGCTTTCTTT.

The chain couples TRBV5-1 to TRBJ2-7; TRBD1 matches 7 bases. V lost 4 bases to trimming and J lost 1 base; unmatched junction nucleotides: 14. CDR1 SGHRS and CDR2 YFSETQ come from the germline V gene. The CDR3 covers 17 residues. In DNA, the CDR3 is TGCGCCAGCAGCCCCGTACCGGGACAGCGACTTTCCTACGAGCAGTACTTC. It is translated as CASSPVPGQRLSYEQYF.

The chain couples TRBV10-3 to TRBJ2-7; 7 nucleotides agree with TRBD1. The V segment lost 4 bases and the J segment 2 bases; nucleotides outside the gene matches: 5. The CDR3 contains 14 residues. Per the germline V gene, CDR1 is ENHRY and CDR2 is SYGVKD. The CDR3 sequence is CAISGQTGTYEQYF. The DNA of the CDR3 is TGTGCCATCAGTGGCCAGACAGGGACCTACGAGCAGTACTTC.

This chain connects TRBV27 to TRBJ1-1; 8 nucleotides align to TRBD1. The CDR3 has 14 amino acids. The V segment lost 5 bases and the J segment 1 base; nucleotides outside the gene matches: 3. The germline CDR1 and CDR2 sequences are MNHEY and SMNVEV (reference sequence). The CDR3 bases are TGTGCCAGCAGTCTGACAGGGGCGAACACTGAAGCTTTCTTT. Protein sequence: CASSLTGANTEAFF.

The J gene is TRBJ1-2, the V gene TRBV19, with TRBD1 as a possible D gene (5 bases). From germline, CDR1 is LNHDA and CDR2 SQIVND (reference sequence). Trimming cost V 1 base and J 8 bases, with 14 bases left between them. The CDR3 is 14 amino acids. CDR3 sequence (DNA): TGTGCCAGTAGTATAGGACAGTTTATACTGGGCTACACCTTC. It translates to CASSIGQFILGYTF.